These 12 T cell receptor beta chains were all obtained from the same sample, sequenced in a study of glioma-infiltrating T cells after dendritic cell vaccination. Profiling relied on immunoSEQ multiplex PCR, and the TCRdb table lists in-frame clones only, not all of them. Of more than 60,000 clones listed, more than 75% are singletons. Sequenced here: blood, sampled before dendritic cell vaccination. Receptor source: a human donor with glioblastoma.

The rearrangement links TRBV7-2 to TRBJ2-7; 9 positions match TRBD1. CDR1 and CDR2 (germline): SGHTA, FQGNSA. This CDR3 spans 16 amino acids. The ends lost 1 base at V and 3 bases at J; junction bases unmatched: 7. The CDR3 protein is CASSLVGTGLDYEQYF. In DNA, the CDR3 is TGTGCCAGCAGCTTAGTGGGGACAGGGTTAGACTACGAGCAGTACTTC.

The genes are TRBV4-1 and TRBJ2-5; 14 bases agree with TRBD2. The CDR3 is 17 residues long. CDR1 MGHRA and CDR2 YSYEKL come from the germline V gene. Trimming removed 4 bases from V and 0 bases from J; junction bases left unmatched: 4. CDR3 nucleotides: TGCGCCAGCAGCCTGACTAGCGGGGGGGGGTACCAAGAGACCCAGTACTTC. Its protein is CASSLTSGGGYQETQYF.

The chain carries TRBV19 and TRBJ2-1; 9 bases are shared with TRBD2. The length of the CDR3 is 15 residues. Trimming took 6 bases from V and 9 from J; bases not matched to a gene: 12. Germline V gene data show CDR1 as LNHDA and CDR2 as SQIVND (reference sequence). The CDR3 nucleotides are TGTGCCAGTAGCCTAGCGGGGCTGCGGCCCGGTGAGCAGTTCTTC. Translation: CASSLAGLRPGEQFF.

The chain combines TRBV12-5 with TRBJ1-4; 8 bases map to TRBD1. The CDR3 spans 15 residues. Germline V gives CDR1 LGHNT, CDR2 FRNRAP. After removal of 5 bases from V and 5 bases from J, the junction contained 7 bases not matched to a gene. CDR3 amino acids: CASGLTGAMNEKLFF. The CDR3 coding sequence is TGTGCTAGTGGTCTGACAGGGGCGATGAATGAAAAACTGTTTTTT.

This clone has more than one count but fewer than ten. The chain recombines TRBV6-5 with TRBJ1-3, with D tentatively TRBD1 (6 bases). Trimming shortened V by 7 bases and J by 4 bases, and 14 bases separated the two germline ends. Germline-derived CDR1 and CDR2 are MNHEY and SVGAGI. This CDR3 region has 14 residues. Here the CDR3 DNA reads TGTGCCAGCATCGAACCAGGGGCGGGAAACACCATATATTTT. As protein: CASIEPGAGNTIYF.

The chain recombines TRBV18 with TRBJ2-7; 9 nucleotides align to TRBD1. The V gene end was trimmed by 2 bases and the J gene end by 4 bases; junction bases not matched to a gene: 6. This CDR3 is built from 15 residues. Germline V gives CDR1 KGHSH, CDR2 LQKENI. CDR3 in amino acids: CASSPRGDRDYEQYF. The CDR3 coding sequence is TGTGCCAGCTCACCAAGAGGGGACAGGGATTACGAGCAGTACTTC.

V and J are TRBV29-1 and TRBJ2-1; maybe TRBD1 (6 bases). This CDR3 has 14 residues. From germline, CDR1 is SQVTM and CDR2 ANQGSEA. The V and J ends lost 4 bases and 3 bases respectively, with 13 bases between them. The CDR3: CSVVGTDSYNEQFF. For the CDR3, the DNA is TGCAGCGTTGTCGGGACGGACAGCTACAATGAGCAGTTCTTC.

Written as DNA, the CDR3 is TGTGCCAGCAGCTTAGACAGGGACAATGAGCAGTTCTTC. Protein product: CASSLDRDNEQFF. The chain carries TRBV11-3 and TRBJ2-1, with D tentatively TRBD1 (5 bases). V dropped 0 bases and J dropped 5 bases, with 5 bases sitting between them. The CDR3 consists of 13 residues. Germline V lookup: CDR1 SGHNT, CDR2 YENEEA.

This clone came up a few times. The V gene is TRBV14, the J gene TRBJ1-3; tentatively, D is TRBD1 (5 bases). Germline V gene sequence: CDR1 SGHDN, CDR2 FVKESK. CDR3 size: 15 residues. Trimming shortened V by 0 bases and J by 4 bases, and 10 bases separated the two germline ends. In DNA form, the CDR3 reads TGTGCCAGCAGCCAAGAGGGGGGAGTGGGAAACACCATATATTTT. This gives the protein CASSQEGGVGNTIYF.

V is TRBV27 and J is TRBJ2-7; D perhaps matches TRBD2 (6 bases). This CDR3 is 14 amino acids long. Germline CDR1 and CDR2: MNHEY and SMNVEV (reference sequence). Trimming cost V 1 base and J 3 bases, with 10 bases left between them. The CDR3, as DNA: TGTGCCAGCAGTTTATGGACGGGAGACTACGAGCAGTACTTC. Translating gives CASSLWTGDYEQYF.

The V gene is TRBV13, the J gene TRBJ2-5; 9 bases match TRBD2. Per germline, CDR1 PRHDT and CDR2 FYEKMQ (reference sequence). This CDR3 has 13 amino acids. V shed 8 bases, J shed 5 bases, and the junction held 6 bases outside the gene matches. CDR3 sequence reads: CASAGGPRETQYF. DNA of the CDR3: TGTGCCAGCGCGGGGGGGCCGAGGGAGACCCAGTACTTC.

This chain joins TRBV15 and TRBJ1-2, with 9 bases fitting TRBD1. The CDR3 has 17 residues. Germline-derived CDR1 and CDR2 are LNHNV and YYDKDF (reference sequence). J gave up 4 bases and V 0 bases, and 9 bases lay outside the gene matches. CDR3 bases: TGTGCCACCAGCAGAGACCTTCGGACAGGGGATAGCTATGGCTACACCTTC. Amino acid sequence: CATSRDLRTGDSYGYTF.